This T cell receptor (beta chain) was profiled in a study of T cell repertoires in cytomegalovirus infection. Study information: Matching HLA type and CMV infection were both indicated by public TCR beta signatures. Study-level findings and limits: HLA-C-restricted, CMV-specific TCR beta clonotypes were dominant ex vivo. Frequencies of public TCR beta families were cumulated, and this identified carriers of CMV plus the relevant HLA.

There are 10 residues in the CDR3. The V gene lost 10 bases and the J gene lost 8 bases, with 6 bases spanning the gap. The V gene's germline CDR1 is MGHDK and CDR2 SYGVNS. Each CDR3 protein is one row after TCRdb ran MiXCR on the reads. Of around 300,000 distinct CDR3 sequences listed, around 9.5% are singletons. This clonotype was counted many times. Its matching antigen is unknown. Sequencing input: PBMCs. This sequence originates from a human donor in good health (CMV status not recorded). Some clones in this sample may be carry-over from other donors' samples. The chain couples TRBV25-1 to TRBJ1-6; no firm D call. CDR3 in DNA: TGTGCCATCGGGGATTCACCCCTCCACTTT. Amino acid sequence: CAIGDSPLHF.